Listed below are T cell receptor beta chains from one sample, sequenced in a study of Graves' ophthalmopathy and Graves' hyperthyroidism. TCRdb recomputed calls from the multiplex PCR reads with MiXCR, one row per CDR3 protein. The sample lists approximately 700,000 distinct CDR3 sequences, 40% occurring once. Sequenced sample: peripheral blood. The source of these receptors is an adult man with Graves' ophthalmopathy. Each CDR3 is given with its conserved first and last residue. Fields, in order: D gene, J gene, clone size, V gene, CDR3 protein, CDR3 DNA. The D gene is left open where the match is weak. Clone size is stated in some rows and not others, as once, few, many or a class when expanded.

>TRBD2|TRBJ2-5|few|TRBV7-2
CASSLGTSGKLGMETQYF
TGTGCCAGCAGCTTAGGGACTAGCGGGAAGTTGGGTATGGAGACCCAGTACTTC
>TRBD1|TRBJ2-7|.|TRBV7-9
CASSFRQGDLYEQYF
TGTGCCAGCAGCTTCCGCCAGGGGGACCTCTACGAGCAGTACTTC
>.|TRBJ2-7|few|TRBV6-6
CASSLDFPYYEQYF
TGTGCCAGCAGTCTCGACTTTCCCTACTACGAGCAGTACTTC
>TRBD2|TRBJ2-5|.|TRBV2
CASSGNGGKGTQDF
TGTGCCAGCAGTGGGAACGGGGGGAAGGGGACCCAGGACTTC
>.|TRBJ1-1|.|TRBV7-9
CASSLPPSGGSTEAFF
TGTGCCAGCAGCTTACCCCCCAGTGGGGGAAGCACTGAAGCTTTCTTT
>TRBD1|TRBJ2-2|few|TRBV5-1
CASSSQGLANTGELFF
TGCGCCAGCAGCTCACAGGGGTTAGCGAACACCGGGGAGCTGTTTTTT
>.|TRBJ2-5|.|TRBV12-3/TRBV12-4
CASSLDRSGQETQYF
TGTGCCAGCAGTTTAGACCGTTCCGGTCAAGAGACCCAGTACTTC
>TRBD1|TRBJ2-5|.|TRBV6-2/TRBV6-3
CASSYRGLVETQYF
TGTGCCAGCAGTTACAGGGGGCTGGTGGAGACCCAGTACTTC
>TRBD1|TRBJ1-6|.|TRBV7-9
CASAPGTGGGSPLHF
TGTGCCAGCGCTCCTGGGACAGGGGGAGGATCACCCCTCCACTTT
>TRBD1|TRBJ2-7|.|TRBV10-3
CAISKDRGVGEQYF
TGTGCCATCAGTAAGGACAGGGGGGTTGGCGAGCAGTACTTC
>.|TRBJ2-3|.|TRBV7-6
CASSPGRRTDTQYF
TGTGCCAGCAGCCCGGGACGGCGCACAGATACGCAGTATTTT
>TRBD1|TRBJ1-2|many|TRBV7-2
CASSATSDRGGYGYTF
TGTGCCAGCAGCGCGACTTCGGACAGGGGAGGGTATGGCTACACCTTC
>.|TRBJ1-2|.|TRBV9
CASSANGGAAYGYTF
TGTGCCAGCAGCGCCAACGGGGGGGCCGCCTATGGCTACACCTTC
>.|TRBJ2-2|many|TRBV29-1
CSVERGWTGELFF
TGCAGCGTTGAGAGGGGGTGGACCGGGGAGCTGTTTTTT
>TRBD1|TRBJ1-2|many|TRBV24-1
CATRQGNNYGYTF
TGTGCCACCAGACAGGGGAATAACTATGGCTACACCTTC
>TRBD1|TRBJ2-3|.|TRBV10-2
CASTATGVGTDTQYF
TGCGCCAGCACTGCGACAGGGGTAGGCACAGATACGCAGTATTTT
>TRBD1|TRBJ2-7|few|TRBV10-3
CATRDSPYEQYF
TGTGCCACTCGGGACAGCCCCTACGAGCAGTACTTC
>TRBD1|TRBJ2-6|.|TRBV20-1
CSARTGTGGDSGANVLTF
TGCAGTGCTAGAACCGGGACAGGGGGCGATTCTGGGGCCAACGTCCTGACTTTC
>TRBD1|TRBJ1-1|.|TRBV25-1
CASRDREAQAFF
TGTGCCAGTCGGGACAGGGAAGCGCAAGCTTTCTTT
>.|TRBJ1-1|many|TRBV7-3
CASSLAHPDTEAFF
TGTGCCAGCAGCTTAGCGCATCCGGACACTGAAGCTTTCTTT
>TRBD1|TRBJ1-1|.|TRBV11-2
CVSSLGDRNTEAFF
TGTGTCAGCAGCTTAGGGGACAGGAACACTGAAGCTTTCTTT
>TRBD2|TRBJ2-7|many|TRBV7-2
CASRTSGTYEQYF
TGTGCCAGTCGGACTAGCGGAACCTACGAGCAGTACTTC
>.|TRBJ1-1|.|TRBV7-2
CASSLSRDGTEAFF
TGTGCCAGCAGCTTGTCGCGGGATGGGACTGAAGCTTTCTTT
>.|TRBJ2-5|.|TRBV29-1
CSLTRGWEETQYF
TGCAGCTTAACGAGGGGGTGGGAGGAGACCCAGTACTTC